This T cell receptor beta chain was retrieved from a study of regulatory T cells in long-lasting Graves disease (dated by TCRdb to the early 2020s). About the study as a whole: Patients with newly diagnosed Graves' disease had been on antithyroid drugs for under 3 months. A total of about 33 samples underwent TCR sequencing, from about 13 patients with persistent Graves' disease and roughly 20 patients with newly diagnosed Graves' disease. The study was registered as a clinical trial and conducted in China. This study used TCR sequencing and RNA sequencing of peripheral blood to compare persistent Graves' disease patients against newly diagnosed Graves' disease patients. General study outcomes and caveats: Only peripheral blood was studied, because thyroid tissue, the primary lesion, was inaccessible. As a limitation, the authors acknowledged that the small sample size may reduce accuracy. Sequencing and analysis were limited to the TCR beta chain. Persistent disease showed preferential use of TRBV28, TRBJ1-2 and TRBJ2-5, whereas newly diagnosed disease favored TRBV20-1 and TRBJ2-1. More public clonotypes were shared among persistent patients (2,741) than among newly diagnosed patients (966). Compared with newly diagnosed patients, patients with persistent Graves' disease had lower TCR Shannon entropy and fewer highly expanded clones, which suggests clonal expansion.

Reading the germline V gene gives CDR1 MGHDK and CDR2 SYGVNS. The CDR3 has 22 amino acids, counting the end cysteine and valine. Just CDR3 DNA is preserved here, 66 bases in frame from base 1. At the junction V is shortened by 0 bases and J by 4 bases, with 34 bases in between. The library was built by means of multiplex PCR. Data came from an Illumina HiSeq 4000. To build TCR beta libraries, CDR3 regions were amplified by Arm-PCR using iRepertoire HTBI primers. Gel purification was performed on PCR products prior to sequencing. Regarding the original processing steps: Gene usage analysis of CDR3 amino acid clonotypes used the 62 TRBV and about 15 TRBJ segments found across samples. COPE and FqMerger were used to merge filtered high-quality paired reads into contigs. BLAST was used to align contigs to IMGT TRBV, TRBD and TRBJ reference genes, and CDR3 was defined according to IMGT. Highly expanded clones were defined as clonotypes with a frequency above 0.1%. Repertoire diversity was measured by Shannon entropy, and V-J evenness by the Gini coefficient. Public clonotypes were defined as clonotypes shared by more than one individual. The public sequencing data were trimmed at Q25 with fastp and processed into clonotypes with MiXCR by TCRdb, which kept only in-frame beta chains. Each CDR3 protein appears once, grouped with its most common genes and DNA. The V and J calls follow TCRdb's processing rather than the paper's. This sample comprises a few hundred thousand distinct CDR3 sequences, 12% of them detected only once. Clones ranked in the top ten supply approximately 17% of the sample.

In light of the paper, this sample's time point label describes: newly diagnosed GD, antithyroid drugs for less than 3 months. RNA was extracted from PBMCs in TRIzol for both TCR sequencing and RNA sequencing. The diagnosis of Graves' disease followed American Thyroid Association guidelines. The patients came from an endocrinology department in Xi'an, China. Each patient gave approximately 9 milliliters of peripheral blood, collected in an EDTA anticoagulant tube. PBMCs were isolated by Ficoll Paque Plus density gradient separation without further T cell sorting. An Agilent 2100 Bioanalyzer and agarose gel were used to check RNA quality, while a NanoDrop 2000 measured RNA concentration. Comment on this clonotype: The specificity of this receptor is unknown. Base-call qualities are not available, and no considerably larger clone is one nucleotide away.

This sample was shared with a second study, whose subject was T cells in Graves' hyperthyroidism and ophthalmopathy. Per that second paper: Stable Graves' hyperthyroidism was defined as the absence of progression to ophthalmopathy over 18 months of follow-up. The hyperthyroidism patients were between 18 and 65 years old and newly diagnosed, with a disease duration of less than 2 months. Patients with uncontrolled infections, other autoimmune diseases, pregnancy or lactation were excluded. Diagnoses were based on clinical symptoms, serum thyroxine and TRAb, thyroid ultrasound and orbital computed tomography. A first-round RT-PCR of the TCR CDR3 used the HTBI primer set with the Qiagen OneStep RT-PCR kit. Blood samples also contained most of the expanded thyroid clonotypes (frequency above 0.001), which suggests that blood repertoires may reflect thyroid immune responses. A 13 V-J signature model separated ophthalmopathy from stable hyperthyroidism, with approximately 86% sensitivity and approximately 81% specificity in cross-validation and 80%/75% in testing. During validation, the model predicted progression to ophthalmopathy a median of around six months ahead of onset, with almost 71% sensitivity and 72% to 80% specificity. To identify TCR V-J signatures that set the groups apart, the researchers used a discovery cohort of 90 to 100 patients, made up of roughly 40 with Graves' ophthalmopathy and approximately 57 with stable Graves' hyperthyroidism. Prospective prediction of ophthalmopathy was tested in an independent validation cohort consisting of fewer than 20 hyperthyroidism patients and some 16 patients who later progressed to ophthalmopathy. The 95 to 100 discovery patients were randomly split 7:3 into training and test sets. Thyroid tissue and blood T-cell repertoires from about 6 Graves' hyperthyroidism patients were also compared in the study. Once sampling was done, hyperthyroidism patients were given methimazole at a starting dose of 30 mg daily, whereas ophthalmopathy patients were given high-dose intravenous methylprednisolone. The libraries were constructed in a second round of multiplex PCR and then size-selected and purified. Paired-end sequencing of the libraries was performed with 100 bp reads on an Illumina HiSeq2000. SOAPnuke was used to process the raw data, throwing out any read that contained adapters or uncalled bases, had a mean Phred below 15, or lacked an exact constant-primer or identifier match. High-quality paired reads were merged using COPE v1.2.5, and each unique nucleotide sequence was defined as a clonotype. Clonotypes were aligned to IMGT TRBV, TRBD and TRBJ reference segments using MiTCR v1.1. Only V-J combinations with frequency above 0.0001, covering 99% to 99.2% of repertoires, were analysed. The TCS score was defined as the ratio of F50 (clonal expansion) to E x V (chaos), calculated using BLOSUM62-based TCRdist between CDR3 peptides within each V-J. Welch's t-statistics and random forest reduced around 550 V-J features to 10 to 15, which were used in a naive Bayes classifier (R e1071). No statistical method was used to set the sample size in advance, and investigators knew the group allocation. TCR Vbeta CDR3 sequencing of 120 to 150 peripheral blood samples (under 45 ophthalmopathy, roughly 74 hyperthyroidism and approximately 17 progressor patients) is reported in the paper.

The V and J genes are TRBV25-1 and TRBJ2-7; TRBD1 could be the D gene, as 6 bases match. This TCR was recovered from a woman aged 18-35 years with Graves disease. Donor details come from another sample of the same person, matched by shared clones. Sequencing was performed on peripheral blood mononuclear cells (PBMCs), taken at new diagnosis, from a patient treated with antithyroid drugs. The bases are TGTGCCAGCAGTGAATATTCAGGACCTTGGTCTGTTCTGACAGGAGACGGGTACGAGCAGTACGTC. This yields the protein CASSEYSGPWSVLTGDGYEQYV.